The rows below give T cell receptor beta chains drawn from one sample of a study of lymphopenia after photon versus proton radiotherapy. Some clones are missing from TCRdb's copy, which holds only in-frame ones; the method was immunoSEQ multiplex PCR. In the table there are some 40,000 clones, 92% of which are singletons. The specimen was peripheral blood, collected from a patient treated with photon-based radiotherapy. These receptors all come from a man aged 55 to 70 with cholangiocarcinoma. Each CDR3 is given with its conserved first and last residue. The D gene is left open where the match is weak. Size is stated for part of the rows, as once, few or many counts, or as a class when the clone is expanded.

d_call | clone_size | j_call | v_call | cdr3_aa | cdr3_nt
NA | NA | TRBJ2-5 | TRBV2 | CASSPQETQYF | TGTGCCAGCAGCCCACAAGAGACCCAGTACTTC
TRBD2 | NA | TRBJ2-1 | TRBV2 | CASSELAGDGQFF | TGTGCCAGCAGTGAACTAGCGGGAGACGGGCAGTTCTTC
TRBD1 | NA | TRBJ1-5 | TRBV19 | CASTRGRSNQPQHF | TGTGCCAGTACCAGGGGGCGGAGCAATCAGCCCCAGCATTTT
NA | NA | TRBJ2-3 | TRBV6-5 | CASSSELTDTQYF | TGTGCCAGCAGCAGTGAGCTCACAGATACGCAGTATTTT
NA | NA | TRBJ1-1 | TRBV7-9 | CASSSKENTEAFF | TGTGCCAGCAGCTCGAAGGAGAACACTGAAGCTTTCTTT
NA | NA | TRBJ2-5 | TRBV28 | CASSRYLEEETQYF | TGTGCCAGCAGTCGTTACCTAGAAGAAGAGACCCAGTACTTC
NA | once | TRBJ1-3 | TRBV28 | CASSLGSHDTIYF | TGTGCCAGCAGTTTAGGAAGTCACGACACCATATATTTT
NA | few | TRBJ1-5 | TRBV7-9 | CASSLVDQPQHF | TGTGCCAGCAGCTTAGTGGATCAGCCCCAGCATTTT
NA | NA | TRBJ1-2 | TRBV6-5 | CASSYSSRVYGYTF | TGTGCCAGCAGTTACTCGTCCAGGGTCTATGGCTACACCTTC
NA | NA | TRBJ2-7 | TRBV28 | CASSLLGSTYEQYF | TGTGCCAGCAGTTTGCTGGGGTCAACCTACGAGCAGTACTTC
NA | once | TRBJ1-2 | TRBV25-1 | CASSEGSNSQKDYTF | TGTGCCAGCAGTGAAGGTTCCAACAGCCAAAAGGACTACACCTTC
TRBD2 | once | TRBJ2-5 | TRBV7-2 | CASSPGTSRETQYF | TGTGCCAGCAGCCCCGGGACTAGCCGTGAGACCCAGTACTTC